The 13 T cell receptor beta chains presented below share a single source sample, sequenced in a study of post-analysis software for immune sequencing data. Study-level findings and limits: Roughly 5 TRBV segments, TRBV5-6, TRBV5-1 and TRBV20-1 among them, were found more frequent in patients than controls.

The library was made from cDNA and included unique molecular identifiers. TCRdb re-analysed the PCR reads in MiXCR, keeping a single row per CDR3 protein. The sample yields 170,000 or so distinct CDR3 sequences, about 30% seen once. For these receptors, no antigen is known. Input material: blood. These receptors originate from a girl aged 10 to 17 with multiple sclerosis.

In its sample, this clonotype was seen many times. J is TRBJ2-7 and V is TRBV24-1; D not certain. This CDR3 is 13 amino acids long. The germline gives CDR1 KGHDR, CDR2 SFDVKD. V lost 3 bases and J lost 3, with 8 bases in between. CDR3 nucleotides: TGTGCCACCAGTGATGGGCCATTCTACGAGCAGTACTTC. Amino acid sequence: CATSDGPFYEQYF.

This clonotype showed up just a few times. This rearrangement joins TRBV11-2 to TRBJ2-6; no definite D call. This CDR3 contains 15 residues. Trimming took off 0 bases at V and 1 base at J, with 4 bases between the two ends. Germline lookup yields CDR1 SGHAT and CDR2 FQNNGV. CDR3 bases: TGTGCCAGCAGCTTAGAACCTTCTGGGGCCAACGTCCTGACTTTC. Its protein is CASSLEPSGANVLTF. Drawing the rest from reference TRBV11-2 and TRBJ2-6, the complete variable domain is EAGVAQSPRYKIIEKRQSVAFWCNPISGHATLYWYQQILGQGPKLLIQFQNNGVVDDSQLPKDRFSAERLKGVDSTLKIQPAKLEDSAVYLCASSLEPSGANVLTFGAGSRLTVL.

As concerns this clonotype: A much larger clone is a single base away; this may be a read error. The CDR3 DNA is TGCAGTGCTAGAGATGGTTGGCTAGCGGGAGTAAGTGAGCAGTACTTC. Protein: CSARDGWLAGVSEQYF. The rearrangement uses TRBV20-1 and TRBJ2-5, with 10 positions matching TRBD2. CDR3 length equals 16 residues. The J segment lost 11 bases and the V segment lost 0 bases, leaving 15 bases of the junction unmatched. The germline V gene has CDR1 DFQATT and CDR2 SNEGSKA (reference sequence).

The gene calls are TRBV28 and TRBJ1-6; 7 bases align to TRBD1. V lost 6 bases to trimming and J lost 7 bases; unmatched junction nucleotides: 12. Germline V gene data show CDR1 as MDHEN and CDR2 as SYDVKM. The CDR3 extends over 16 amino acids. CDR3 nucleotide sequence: TGTGCCAGCAGCGTGACAGGGTTTCTTAGCAATTCACCCCTCCACTTT. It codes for CASSVTGFLSNSPLHF.

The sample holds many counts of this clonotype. The CDR3 loop reads CASSPPAGDWSDTQYF. CDR3 in DNA: TGCGCCAGCAGCCCCCCAGCGGGAGATTGGTCAGATACGCAGTATTTT. The chain uses TRBV4-1 and TRBJ2-3; 8 bases fit TRBD2. The CDR3 sequence is 16 residues long. The V and J ends lost 4 bases and 4 bases, in that order; junction bases with no gene match: 10. Germline V lookup: CDR1 MGHRA, CDR2 YSYEKL.

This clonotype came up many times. CDR3: CASLVGAKFAHHNEQFF. CDR3 DNA: TGTGCCAGCCTGGTTGGGGCTAAGTTTGCGCACCACAATGAGCAGTTCTTC. The chain employs TRBV2 and TRBJ2-1; D might be TRBD1 (5 bases). The germline V gene has CDR1 SNHLY and CDR2 FYNNEI. The CDR3 totals 17 residues. V dropped 8 bases and J dropped 5 bases, with 25 bases sitting between them.

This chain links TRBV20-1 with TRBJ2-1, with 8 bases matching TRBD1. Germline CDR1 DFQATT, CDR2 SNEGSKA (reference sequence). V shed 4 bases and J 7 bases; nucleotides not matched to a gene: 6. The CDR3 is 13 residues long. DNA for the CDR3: TGCAGTGCTAATACAGGGGGTACTAATGAGCAGTTCTTC. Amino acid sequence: CSANTGGTNEQFF.

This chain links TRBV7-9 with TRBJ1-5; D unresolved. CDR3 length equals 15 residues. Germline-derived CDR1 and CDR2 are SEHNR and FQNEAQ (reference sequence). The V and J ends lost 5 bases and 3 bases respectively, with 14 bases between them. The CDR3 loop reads CASSPRDGINQPQHF. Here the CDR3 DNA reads TGTGCCAGCAGCCCAAGAGACGGAATCAATCAGCCCCAGCATTTT.

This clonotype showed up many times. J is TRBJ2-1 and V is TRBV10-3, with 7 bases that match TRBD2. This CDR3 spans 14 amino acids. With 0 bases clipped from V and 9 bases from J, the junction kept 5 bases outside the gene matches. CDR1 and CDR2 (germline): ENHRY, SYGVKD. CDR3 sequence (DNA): TGTGCCATCAGTGAGTCTTCTAGGGAGGGTGAGCAGTTCTTC. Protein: CAISESSREGEQFF.

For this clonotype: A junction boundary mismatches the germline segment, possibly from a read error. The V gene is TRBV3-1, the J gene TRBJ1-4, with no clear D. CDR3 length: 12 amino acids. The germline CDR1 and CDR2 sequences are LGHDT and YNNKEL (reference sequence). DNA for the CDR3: TGTGCCAACAGCCAAGATTATGAAAAACTGTTTTTT. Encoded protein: CANSQDYEKLFF. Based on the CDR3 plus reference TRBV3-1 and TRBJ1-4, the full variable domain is DTAVSQTPKYLVTQMGNDKSIKCEQNLGHDTMYWYKQDSKKFLKIMFSYNNKELIINETVPNRFSPKSPDKAHLNLHINSLELGDSAVYFCANSQDYEKLFFGSGTQLSVL.

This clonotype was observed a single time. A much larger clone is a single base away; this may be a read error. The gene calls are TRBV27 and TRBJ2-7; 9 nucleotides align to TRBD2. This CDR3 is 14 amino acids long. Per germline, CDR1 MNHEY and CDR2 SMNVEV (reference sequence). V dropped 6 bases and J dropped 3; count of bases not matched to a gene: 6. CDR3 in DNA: TGTGCCAGCAGGACTAGCGGCTCCCTCTACGAGCAGTACTTC. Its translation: CASRTSGSLYEQYF.

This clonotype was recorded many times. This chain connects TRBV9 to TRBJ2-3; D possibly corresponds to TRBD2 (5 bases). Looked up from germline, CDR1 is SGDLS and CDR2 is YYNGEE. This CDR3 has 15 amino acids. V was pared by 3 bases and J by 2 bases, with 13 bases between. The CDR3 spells CASSGTWRPTDTQYF. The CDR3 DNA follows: TGTGCCAGCAGCGGTACCTGGAGGCCCACAGATACGCAGTATTTT.

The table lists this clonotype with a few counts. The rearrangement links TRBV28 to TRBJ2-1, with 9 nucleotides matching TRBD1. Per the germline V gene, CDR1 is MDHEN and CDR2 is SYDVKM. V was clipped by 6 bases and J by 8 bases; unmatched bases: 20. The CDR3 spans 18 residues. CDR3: CASSLTGTGWGESDEQFF. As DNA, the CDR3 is TGTGCCAGCAGCTTAACCGGGACAGGGTGGGGGGAGTCGGATGAGCAGTTCTTC.